This TCR beta chain was identified during a study of CXCR3-negative and CXCR3-positive naive CD8 T cells. The study, taken as a whole, reports: More hydrophobic TRB CDR3s were found in CXCR3-positive naive cells than in CXCR3-negative naive cells. Whereas both naive subsets had comparably high diversity, memory CD8+ cells had much lower diversity. Both naive subsets, CXCR3-negative and CXCR3-positive, displayed similar TRBV-TRBJ usage, unlike memory cells.

As concerns this clonotype: Its antigen remains unknown.

Germline-derived CDR1 and CDR2 are MNHEY and SVGAGI. CDR3 length equals 18 residues. TRB cDNA libraries were made by UMI-labeled 5' RACE. Following a re-call of the 5' RACE reads, TCRdb has one entry per CDR3 protein and lacks DNA. Recorded here are fewer than 90,000 distinct CDR3 sequences; the top ten clones represent 0.53%. This clonotype was sampled from a human donor in good health. Some clones in this sample may be carry-over from other donors' samples. The chain uses TRBV6-5 and TRBJ2-5; TCRdb picks TRBD1, but there is no DNA to check that call. Sequenced input: naive CXCR3+ CD8+ T cells from blood. Stated subset: CD45RO-CCR7+CD27+CD95- naive CD8+ T cells expressing CXCR3 (TNR3+). CDR3 in amino acids: CASSYKSPGDREQETQYF.